What follows are 28 T cell receptor beta chains derived from one specimen sequenced in a study of CD8 T cells in Susac syndrome. Random hexamers were used to reverse transcribe the RNA input (about 0.45 to 1 ug). TCRdb ran MiXCR on the immunoSEQ multiplex PCR reads and lists one entry per CDR3 protein. The repertoire includes 250,000 to 300,000 distinct CDR3 sequences, 85% of them detected once, and over 0.095% sits in the top ten. Source material: CD8+ T cells from PBMCs. These receptors all stem from a human donor with multiple sclerosis.

The V call is TRBV4-1, the J call TRBJ2-2, with D possibly TRBD1 on 6 matching bases. Germline V gene lookup returns CDR1 MGHRA and CDR2 YSYEKL. The CDR3 has 15 residues. Trimming stripped 5 bases from V and 9 bases from J, with 19 bases between. In DNA form, the CDR3 reads TGCGCCAGCAGCTTTACCGGGACACCGGGATGGGAGCTGTTTTTT. Protein product: CASSFTGTPGWELFF.

This sequence joins TRBV5-5 and TRBJ2-7, with TRBD2 matching over 9 bases. V dropped 2 bases and J dropped 3; count of bases not matched to a gene: 3. The CDR3 sequence is 14 residues long. Germline V gene lookup returns CDR1 SGHKS and CDR2 YYEKEE (reference sequence). The chain's CDR3 is CASSFSGGGYEQYF. The CDR3 nucleotides read TGTGCCAGCAGCTTTAGCGGGGGAGGCTACGAGCAGTACTTC.

The chain is built from TRBV27 and TRBJ2-1; a weak D match, TRBD2 (6 bases). Trimming took 5 bases from V and 6 from J, leaving 8 bases between them. There are 12 residues in the CDR3. Germline V gene data show CDR1 as MNHEY and CDR2 as SMNVEV (reference sequence). CDR3 in amino acids: CASSAGFNEQFF. CDR3 nucleotide sequence: TGTGCCAGCAGTGCGGGGTTCAATGAGCAGTTCTTC.

The chain carries TRBV25-1 and TRBJ1-2; 8 positions match TRBD1. Germline values: CDR1 MGHDK, CDR2 SYGVNS. V shed 0 bases, J shed 8 bases, and the junction held 5 bases outside the gene matches. The CDR3 extends over 14 amino acids. The CDR3 here is CASSEYRTGQGYTF. The CDR3 coding sequence is TGTGCCAGCAGTGAATACAGGACAGGGCAGGGCTACACCTTC.

This rearrangement joins TRBV6-1 to TRBJ2-7; no clear D. The ends were cut back, 3 bases at V and 7 bases at J, with 10 bases in the middle. This CDR3 contains 12 residues. Per germline, CDR1 MNHNS and CDR2 SASEGT. The CDR3 DNA reads TGTGCCAGCAGTGATTCGTGGGTTGAGCAGTACTTC. Its protein product is CASSDSWVEQYF.

This clonotype occurred a few times. The chain couples TRBV5-4 to TRBJ2-7; 13 bases are a match to TRBD2. There are 15 residues in the CDR3. J gave up 5 bases and V 1 base, and 3 bases lay outside the gene matches. The germline CDR1 and CDR2 sequences are SGHNT and YYREEE (reference sequence). In DNA, the CDR3 is TGTGCCAGCAGCTTGCGACTAGCGGGAGGCGACGAGCAGTACTTC. The encoded protein is CASSLRLAGGDEQYF.

The chain links TRBV28 to TRBJ2-4; 7 bases fit TRBD1. The CDR3 is 18 residues long. Trimming removed 4 bases from V and 0 bases from J; junction bases left unmatched: 12. The germline V gene encodes CDR1 MDHEN and CDR2 SYDVKM. The CDR3 coding sequence is TGTGCCAGCAGTTCGTTATCCCCGGGACAGCTAGCCAAAAACATTCAGTACTTC. Translating it yields CASSSLSPGQLAKNIQYF.

This clonotype has just a few counts. The chain recombines TRBV29-1 with TRBJ2-7; 7 bases agree with TRBD2. J was trimmed by 0 bases and V by 5 bases; bases with no gene match: 10. The length of the CDR3 is 15 residues. Germline V gene lookup returns CDR1 SQVTM and CDR2 ANQGSEA. CDR3 residues: CSVKAGRVASYEQYF. In DNA form, the CDR3 reads TGCAGCGTTAAGGCAGGGAGGGTGGCCTCCTACGAGCAGTACTTC.

Written as DNA, the CDR3 is TGTGCCAGCGCCCCCCGGGCAGGGAGGAACACCGGGGAGCTGTTTTTT. Translation: CASAPRAGRNTGELFF. The genes are TRBV7-3 and TRBJ2-2; either TRBD1 or TRBD2 may supply D (5 bases each). The germline V and J ends were trimmed by 8 bases and 1 base, with 17 bases remaining between them. This CDR3 comprises 16 residues. The germline CDR1 and CDR2 sequences are SGHTA and FQGTGA.

The rearrangement uses TRBV12-5 and TRBJ2-1; 9 nucleotides line up with TRBD2. Per the germline V gene, CDR1 is LGHNT and CDR2 is FRNRAP. This CDR3 has 13 amino acids. The CDR3 spells CAKIPAGGNEQFF. The CDR3 DNA reads TGTGCGAAGATCCCAGCGGGAGGAAATGAGCAGTTCTTC.

This chain connects TRBV11-2 to TRBJ2-6; no firm D call. The CDR3 loop spans 15 amino acids. Trimming took 3 bases from V and 0 from J, leaving 6 bases between them. Germline loops: CDR1 SGHAT, CDR2 FQNNGV. The CDR3, as DNA: TGTGCCAGCAGCTTGGCCGGCTCTGGGGCCAACGTCCTGACTTTC. It translates to CASSLAGSGANVLTF.

The V and J genes are TRBV28 and TRBJ2-7; D not resolved. Trimming removed 1 base at V and 2 bases at J, with 6 bases between. CDR3 size: 13 residues. Germline loops: CDR1 MDHEN, CDR2 SYDVKM. CDR3 sequence: CASSLYPAYEQYF. In DNA, the CDR3 is TGTGCCAGCAGTTTATATCCAGCCTACGAGCAGTACTTC.

The chain uses TRBV28 and TRBJ2-5; D is perhaps TRBD1 (6 bases). V was pared by 7 bases and J by 1 base, with 19 bases between. The CDR3 is made up of 16 amino acids. In germline, CDR1 is MDHEN, CDR2 SYDVKM. The CDR3 sequence: CASIKLRTDIQETQYF. The CDR3 DNA reads TGTGCCAGCATCAAACTCCGGACAGATATCCAAGAGACCCAGTACTTC.

This clonotype was seen only a few times. One end of the junction does not line up with germline, which may come from a read error. The CDR3 loop reads CASSQDISRQGITDTQYF. CDR3 in DNA: TGTGCCAGTAGCCAAGATATTTCGAGACAGGGTATCACAGATACGCAGTATTTT. This chain connects TRBV4-2 to TRBJ2-3; 7 bases match TRBD1. The CDR3 is 18 residues long. Germline CDR1 and CDR2: LGHNA and YNFKEQ.

The chain employs TRBV20-1 and TRBJ2-7, with 8 bases identical to TRBD2. The germline V gene encodes CDR1 DFQATT and CDR2 SNEGSKA (reference sequence). The CDR3 is 14 amino acids. V lost 3 bases to trimming and J lost 1 base; unmatched junction nucleotides: 5. The CDR3 loop is CSASELAESYEQYF. The CDR3 nucleotides read TGCAGTGCTAGTGAACTAGCGGAGTCCTACGAGCAGTACTTC.

The rearrangement links TRBV25-1 to TRBJ1-2; D is unresolved. The CDR3 is 12 amino acids. Trimming pared 6 bases from V and 5 bases from J, leaving 10 bases between. Germline V gene sequence: CDR1 MGHDK, CDR2 SYGVNS. The CDR3 nucleotides are TGTGCCAGCAGCCTTGGACTGTATGGCTACACCTTC. This gives the protein CASSLGLYGYTF.

The rearrangement links TRBV30 to TRBJ1-2; D uncertain. This CDR3 is built from 13 residues. The germline V gene encodes CDR1 GTSNPN and CDR2 SVGIG (reference sequence). The V gene lost 3 bases and the J gene lost 4 bases, with 12 bases spanning the gap. Here the CDR3 DNA reads TGTGCCTGGAGGTGGGGAGAAGGCTATGGCTACACCTTC. Translating it yields CAWRWGEGYGYTF.

The chain is built from TRBV13 and TRBJ2-7; D might be TRBD2 (5 bases). The length of the CDR3 is 14 residues. Between the trimmed V and J ends, which lost 5 bases and 0 bases, there was a span of 11 bases. Germline lookup yields CDR1 PRHDT and CDR2 FYEKMQ (reference sequence). This chain's CDR3 is CASSPGIYSYEQYF. CDR3 nucleotides: TGTGCCAGCAGCCCCGGGATCTACTCCTACGAGCAGTACTTC.

The genes are TRBV6-6 and TRBJ2-3; D gene uncertain. Germline CDR1 reads MNHNY; CDR2 reads SVGAGI (reference sequence). The CDR3 is 12 amino acids. Between the trimmed V and J ends, which lost 7 bases and 4 bases, there was a span of 9 bases. CDR3 amino acids: CASNLRADTQYF. As DNA, the CDR3 is TGTGCCAGCAACCTCCGGGCAGATACGCAGTATTTT.

This chain uses TRBV27 with TRBJ1-5; D call uncertain. The V end lost 5 bases, the J end lost 1 base, and 9 bases lay between the germline ends. The CDR3 spans 14 residues. Looked up from germline, CDR1 is MNHEY and CDR2 is SMNVEV (reference sequence). This chain's CDR3 is CASSPVGSNQPQHF. Written as DNA, the CDR3 is TGTGCCAGCAGTCCCGTAGGGAGCAATCAGCCCCAGCATTTT.

This clonotype has only one observation. The gene calls are TRBV6-1 and TRBJ2-1, with 10 nucleotides matching TRBD2. The V segment lost 7 bases and the J segment 3 bases; nucleotides outside the gene matches: 12. Germline loops: CDR1 MNHNS, CDR2 SASEGT. The CDR3 spans 17 residues. CDR3 bases: TGTGCCAGCACGGCTAGCGGGAGAGCTCCTGGCTACAATGAGCAGTTCTTC. Its protein is CASTASGRAPGYNEQFF.

J is TRBJ2-3 and V is TRBV5-6; tentative D call: TRBD1 (6 bases). V was clipped by 0 bases and J by 2 bases, with 13 bases between them. The germline CDR1 and CDR2 sequences are SGHDT and YYEEEE. The CDR3 consists of 16 residues. In nucleotides, the CDR3 is TGTGCCAGCAGCTTGGCCGGGACACTGTTCACAGATACGCAGTATTTT. Translation: CASSLAGTLFTDTQYF.

V gene TRBV9 combines with J gene TRBJ2-7; a weak D match, TRBD2 (6 bases). The germline CDR1 and CDR2 sequences are SGDLS and YYNGEE. V was cut by 4 bases and J by 3 bases, with 17 bases left in between. This CDR3 is 15 amino acids long. The CDR3 DNA is TGTGCCAGCAGCCCCCGTAGCGGACCTGACTACGAGCAGTACTTC. This sequence encodes CASSPRSGPDYEQYF.

The chain recombines TRBV11-1 with TRBJ2-2; no definite D call. Trimming pared 6 bases from V and 2 bases from J, leaving 7 bases between. The germline V gene encodes CDR1 SGHAT and CDR2 FQDESV (reference sequence). The CDR3 is made up of 13 amino acids. CDR3: CASSYTNTGELFF. Here the CDR3 DNA reads TGTGCCAGCAGTTATACCAACACCGGGGAGCTGTTTTTT.

The chain carries TRBV19 and TRBJ1-5; 8 bases match TRBD1. Germline V CDR1 and CDR2: LNHDA, SQIVND (reference sequence). Germline trimming cut 4 bases from V and 0 bases from J; bases unmatched to any gene: 5. The CDR3 consists of 16 residues. The CDR3 coding sequence is TGTGCCAGTAGTACGGACAGGGCGTATAGCAATCAGCCCCAGCATTTT. Translated, it gives CASSTDRAYSNQPQHF.

V and J are TRBV12-5 and TRBJ2-7; 7 nucleotides agree with TRBD1. Germline trimming cut 4 bases from V and 4 bases from J; bases unmatched to any gene: 7. CDR3 length: 14 amino acids. The V gene's germline CDR1 is LGHNT and CDR2 FRNRAP. The DNA of the CDR3 is TGTGCTAGTGGTTGCCAAGGGACAGCATACGAGCAGTACTTC. It encodes CASGCQGTAYEQYF.

The rearrangement links TRBV29-1 to TRBJ2-1; D is unresolved. The germline V gene has CDR1 SQVTM and CDR2 ANQGSEA. The CDR3 has 12 amino acids. Trimming removed 3 bases from V and 9 bases from J, with 12 bases in between. CDR3 nucleotide sequence: TGCAGCGTTGATGTCCGACGTTTTGAGCAGTTCTTC. Translating gives CSVDVRRFEQFF.

The genes are TRBV7-9 and TRBJ2-1; the match to TRBD2 covers 10 bases. CDR3 length: 15 residues. Germline V lookup: CDR1 SEHNR, CDR2 FQNEAQ (reference sequence). V gave up 0 bases and J gave up 7 bases; unmatched junction bases: 3. The CDR3 loop reads CASSLALAGENEQFF. Written as DNA, the CDR3 is TGTGCCAGCAGCTTAGCGCTAGCGGGAGAAAATGAGCAGTTCTTC.